This T cell receptor beta chain comes out of a study of control samples from healthy donors and cancer patients. This clone was counted once. The protocol was immunoSEQ multiplex PCR, while the TCRdb copy is restricted to in-frame clones and leaves out a portion. The data show 120,000 or so clones, roughly nine tenths seen once. V lost 0 bases and J lost 0, with 5 bases in between. Germline CDR1 SGHDN, CDR2 FVKESK. The CDR3 extends over 14 amino acids. The chain employs TRBV14 and TRBJ1-2, with no clear D. This clonotype was obtained from a man aged 18 to 35 in good health. The sample was blood. CDR3 loop: CASSQERANYGYTF. In DNA, the CDR3 is TGTGCCAGCAGCCAAGAGAGGGCTAACTATGGCTACACCTTC.